This is a list of T cell receptor beta chains from one sample in a study of cytomegalovirus exposure and HLA in healthy donors. Sequencing was performed with immunoSEQ multiplex PCR; in TCRdb, only in-frame clones are kept and a portion is missing. The table lists some 45,000 clones, about 78% of them singletons. Sequencing was done on a sample of PBMCs. These receptors came from a woman in her twenties or thirties in good health and CMV-seronegative. Each CDR3 is given with its conserved first and last residue. D genes are given only for firm matches.

d_call v_call cdr3_length cdr3_aa
TRBD1 TRBV6-5 13 CASSKTGGQIVFF
TRBD2 TRBV10-3 14 CAIGSAGESYEQYF
TRBD2 TRBV13 14 CASSKSGGASGGYF
- TRBV7-2 17 CASSLFGSVTSTDTQYF
TRBD2 TRBV7-9 15 CASSSIAGGPETQYF
- TRBV11-2 13 CASSSRTAGEQYF
- TRBV2 13 CASRETRDQPQHF
TRBD2 TRBV2 14 CASSSLADSYEQYF
TRBD2 TRBV7-9 14 CASSHELAINEQFF
TRBD1 TRBV6-1 14 CASSRDRGDYGYTF
- TRBV29-1 13 CSAYLAGAPGYTF
TRBD1 TRBV28 15 CASSSGQGVDYGYTF
- TRBV27 13 CASSLYRNTEAFF
TRBD1 TRBV18 14 CASSPTQGAGELFF
- TRBV4-1 17 CASSQVDMGFTAGELFF
- TRBV21-1 15 CASNGLAGLFGELFF
TRBD1 TRBV6-1 13 CASSDDRVGGYTF
- TRBV25-1 14 CASSEDNSNQPQHF
- TRBV4-1 16 CASSLGHSAYNSPLHF
- TRBV28 14 CASSGYGGTAEQYF